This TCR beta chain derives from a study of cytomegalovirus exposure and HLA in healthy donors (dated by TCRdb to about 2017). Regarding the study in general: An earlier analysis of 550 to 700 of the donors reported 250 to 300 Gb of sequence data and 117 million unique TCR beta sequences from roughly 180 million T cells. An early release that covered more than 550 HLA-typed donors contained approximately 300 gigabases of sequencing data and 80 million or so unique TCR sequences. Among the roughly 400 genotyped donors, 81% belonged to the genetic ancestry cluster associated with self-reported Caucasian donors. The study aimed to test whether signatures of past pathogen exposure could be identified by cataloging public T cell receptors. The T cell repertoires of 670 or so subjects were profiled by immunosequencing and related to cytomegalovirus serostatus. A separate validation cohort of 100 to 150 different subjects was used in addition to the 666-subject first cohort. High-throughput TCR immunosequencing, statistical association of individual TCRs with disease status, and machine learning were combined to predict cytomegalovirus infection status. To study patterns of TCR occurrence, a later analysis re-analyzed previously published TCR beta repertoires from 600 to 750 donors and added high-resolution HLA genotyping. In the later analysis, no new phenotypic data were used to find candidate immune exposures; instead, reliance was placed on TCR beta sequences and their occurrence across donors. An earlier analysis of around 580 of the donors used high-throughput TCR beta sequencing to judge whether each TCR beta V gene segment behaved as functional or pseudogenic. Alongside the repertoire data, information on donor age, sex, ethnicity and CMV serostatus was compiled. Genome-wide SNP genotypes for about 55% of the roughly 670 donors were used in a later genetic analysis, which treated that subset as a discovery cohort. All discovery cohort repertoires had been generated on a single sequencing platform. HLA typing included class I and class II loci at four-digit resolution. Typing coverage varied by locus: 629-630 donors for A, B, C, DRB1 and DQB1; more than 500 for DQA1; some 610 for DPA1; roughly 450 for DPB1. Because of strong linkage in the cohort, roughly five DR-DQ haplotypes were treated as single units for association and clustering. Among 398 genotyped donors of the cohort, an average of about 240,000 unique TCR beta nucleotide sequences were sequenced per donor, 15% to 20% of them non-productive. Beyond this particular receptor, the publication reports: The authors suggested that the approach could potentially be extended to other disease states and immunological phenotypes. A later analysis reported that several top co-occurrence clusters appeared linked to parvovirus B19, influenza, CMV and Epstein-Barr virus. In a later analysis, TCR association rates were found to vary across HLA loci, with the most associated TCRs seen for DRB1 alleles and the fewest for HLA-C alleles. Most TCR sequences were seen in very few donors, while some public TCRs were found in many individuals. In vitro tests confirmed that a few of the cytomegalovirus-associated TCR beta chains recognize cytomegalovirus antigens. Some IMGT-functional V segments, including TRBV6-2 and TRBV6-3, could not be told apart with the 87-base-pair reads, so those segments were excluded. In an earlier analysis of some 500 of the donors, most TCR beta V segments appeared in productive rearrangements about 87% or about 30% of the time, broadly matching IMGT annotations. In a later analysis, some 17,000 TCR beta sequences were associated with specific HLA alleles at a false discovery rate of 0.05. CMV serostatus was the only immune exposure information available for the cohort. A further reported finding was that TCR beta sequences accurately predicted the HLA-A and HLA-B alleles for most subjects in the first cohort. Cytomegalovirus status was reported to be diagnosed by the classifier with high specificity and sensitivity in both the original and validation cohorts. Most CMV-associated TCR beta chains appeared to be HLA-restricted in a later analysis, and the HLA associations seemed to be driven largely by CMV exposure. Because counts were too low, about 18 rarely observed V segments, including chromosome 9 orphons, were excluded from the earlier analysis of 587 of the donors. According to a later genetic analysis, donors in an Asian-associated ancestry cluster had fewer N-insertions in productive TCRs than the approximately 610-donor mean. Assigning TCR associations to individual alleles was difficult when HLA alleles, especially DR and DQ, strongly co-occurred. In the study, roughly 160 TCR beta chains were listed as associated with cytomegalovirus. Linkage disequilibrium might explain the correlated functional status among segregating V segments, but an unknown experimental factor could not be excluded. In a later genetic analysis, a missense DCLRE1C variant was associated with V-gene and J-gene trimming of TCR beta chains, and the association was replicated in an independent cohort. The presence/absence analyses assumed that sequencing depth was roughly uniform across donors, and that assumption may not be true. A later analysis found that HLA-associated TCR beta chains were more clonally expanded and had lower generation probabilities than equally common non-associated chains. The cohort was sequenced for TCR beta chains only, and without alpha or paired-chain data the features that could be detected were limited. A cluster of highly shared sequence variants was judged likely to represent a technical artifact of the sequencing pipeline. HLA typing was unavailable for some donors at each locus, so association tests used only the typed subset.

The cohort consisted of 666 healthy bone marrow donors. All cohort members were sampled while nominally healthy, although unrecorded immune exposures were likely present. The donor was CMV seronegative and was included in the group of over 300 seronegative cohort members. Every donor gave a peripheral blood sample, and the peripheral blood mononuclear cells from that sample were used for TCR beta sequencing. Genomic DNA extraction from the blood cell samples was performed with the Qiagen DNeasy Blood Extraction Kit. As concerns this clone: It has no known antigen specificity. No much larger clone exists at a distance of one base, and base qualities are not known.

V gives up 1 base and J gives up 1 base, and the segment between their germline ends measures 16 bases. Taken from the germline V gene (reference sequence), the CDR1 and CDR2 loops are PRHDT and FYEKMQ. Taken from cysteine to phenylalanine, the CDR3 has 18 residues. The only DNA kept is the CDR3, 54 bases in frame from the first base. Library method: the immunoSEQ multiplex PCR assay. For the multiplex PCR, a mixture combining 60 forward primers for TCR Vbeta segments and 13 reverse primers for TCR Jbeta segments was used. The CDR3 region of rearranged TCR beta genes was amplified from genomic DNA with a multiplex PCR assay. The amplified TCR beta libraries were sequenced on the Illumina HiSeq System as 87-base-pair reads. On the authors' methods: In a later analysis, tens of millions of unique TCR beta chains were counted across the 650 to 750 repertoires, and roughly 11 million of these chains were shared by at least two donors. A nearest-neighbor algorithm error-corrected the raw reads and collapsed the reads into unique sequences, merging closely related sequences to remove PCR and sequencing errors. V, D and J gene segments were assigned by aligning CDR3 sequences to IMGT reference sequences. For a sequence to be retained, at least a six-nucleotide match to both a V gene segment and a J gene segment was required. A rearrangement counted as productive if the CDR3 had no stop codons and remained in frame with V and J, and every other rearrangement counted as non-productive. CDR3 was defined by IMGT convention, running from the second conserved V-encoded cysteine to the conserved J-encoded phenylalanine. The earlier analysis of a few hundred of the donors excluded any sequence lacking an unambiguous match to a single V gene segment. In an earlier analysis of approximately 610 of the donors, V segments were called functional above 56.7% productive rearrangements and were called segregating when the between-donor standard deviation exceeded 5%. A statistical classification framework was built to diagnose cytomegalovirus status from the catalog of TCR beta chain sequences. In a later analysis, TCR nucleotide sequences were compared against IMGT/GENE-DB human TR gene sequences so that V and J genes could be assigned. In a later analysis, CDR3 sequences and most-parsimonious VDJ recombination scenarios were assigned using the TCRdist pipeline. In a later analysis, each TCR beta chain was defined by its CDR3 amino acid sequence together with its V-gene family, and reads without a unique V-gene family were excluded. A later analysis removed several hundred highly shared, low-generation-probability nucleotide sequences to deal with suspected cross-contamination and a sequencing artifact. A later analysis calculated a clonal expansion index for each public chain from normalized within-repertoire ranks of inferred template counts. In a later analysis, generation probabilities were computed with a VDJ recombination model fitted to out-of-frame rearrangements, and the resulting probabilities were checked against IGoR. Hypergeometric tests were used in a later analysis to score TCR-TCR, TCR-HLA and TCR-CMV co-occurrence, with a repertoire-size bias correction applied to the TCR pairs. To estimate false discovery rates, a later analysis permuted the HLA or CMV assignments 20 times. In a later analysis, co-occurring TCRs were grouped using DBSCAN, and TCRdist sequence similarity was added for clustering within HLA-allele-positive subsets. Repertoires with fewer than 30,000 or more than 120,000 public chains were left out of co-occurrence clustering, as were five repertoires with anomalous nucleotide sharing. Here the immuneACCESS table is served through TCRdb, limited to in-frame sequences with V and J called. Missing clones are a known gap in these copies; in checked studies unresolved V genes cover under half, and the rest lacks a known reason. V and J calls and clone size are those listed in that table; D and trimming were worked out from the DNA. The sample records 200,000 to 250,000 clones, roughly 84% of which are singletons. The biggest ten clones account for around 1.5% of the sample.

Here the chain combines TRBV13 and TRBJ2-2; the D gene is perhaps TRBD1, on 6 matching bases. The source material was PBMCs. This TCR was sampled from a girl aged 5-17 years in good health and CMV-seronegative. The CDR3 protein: CASSLAVVGHRNTGELFF. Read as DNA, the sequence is TGTGCCAGCAGCTTAGCGGTGGTGGGACACAGGAACACCGGGGAGCTGTTTTTT.